What follows are 3 T cell receptor beta chains derived from one specimen sequenced in a study of regulatory T cells in long-lasting Graves disease. Time point described: newly diagnosed GD, antithyroid drugs for less than 3 months. There was RNA extracted from PBMCs, and the TCR library was made from it. For TCR beta, libraries came from iRepertoire HTBI primers and Arm-PCR of CDR3 regions. TCRdb recomputed calls from the multiplex PCR reads with MiXCR, one row per CDR3 protein. Here the sample spans 320,000 or so distinct CDR3 sequences, 15% to 20% being singletons. The sequencing used peripheral blood mononuclear cells (PBMCs), collected at new diagnosis, from a patient treated with antithyroid drugs. These receptors all come from a female donor with Graves disease.

On this clonotype itself: A much larger clone differs from this one at a single base, so this may be a read error. The rearrangement links TRBV7-3 to TRBJ2-1, with 8 bases fitting TRBD1. The closer fit of TRBJ2-3 to the DNA end suggests the J call may be wrong. Looked up from germline, CDR1 is SGHTA and CDR2 is FQGTGA. CDR3 length equals 16 residues. DNA of the CDR3: TGTGCCAGCAGCTTAACGGGAGGACAGGGCACAGATTCGCAGTATTTT. Encoded protein: CASSLTGGQGTDSQYF.

This clonotype was seen at least ten times. The chain joins TRBV20-1 to TRBJ2-7; D gene uncertain. Trimming took 3 bases from V and 3 from J, leaving 9 bases between them. There are 12 residues in the CDR3. Germline V gene lookup returns CDR1 DFQATT and CDR2 SNEGSKA (reference sequence). The CDR3 sequence is CSASGRNYEQYF. DNA for the CDR3: TGCAGTGCTAGTGGCCGAAACTACGAGCAGTACTTC.

Here the CDR3 DNA reads TGTGCCAGCAGCTTGGAACTAGCGGGAGTTCGCGAGACCCAGTACTTC. Encoded protein: CASSLELAGVRETQYF. The chain couples TRBV5-6 to TRBJ2-5, with 11 bases that match TRBD2. The V and J ends lost 0 bases and 5 bases, in that order; junction bases with no gene match: 6. The CDR3 totals 16 residues. The V gene's germline CDR1 is SGHDT and CDR2 YYEEEE.